Below, 8 T cell receptor beta chains from the same sample are listed, as sequenced in a study of CD8 T cells in ankylosing spondylitis. These TCRs' antigens remain unknown. Study-wide results and caveats: Blood of patients with ankylosing spondylitis appeared to be characterized by a TCR beta motif of several highly homologous variants.

TCRdb redid the calling of the 5' RACE reads with MiXCR, one entry per CDR3 protein. This sample has about 390,000 distinct CDR3 sequences, with more than 20% found just once. The specimen sequenced was blood, either unsorted or a sorted T cell fraction (not recorded which). The receptor set was obtained from a male donor with ankylosing spondylitis.

This clonotype has a handful of counts. This chain connects TRBV27 to TRBJ2-3; 10 bases agree with TRBD2. The V gene's germline CDR1 is MNHEY and CDR2 SMNVEV (reference sequence). The ends lost 2 bases at V and 5 bases at J; junction bases unmatched: 7. The CDR3 totals 16 residues. For the CDR3, the DNA is TGTGCCAGCAGTTTAATCACTAGCGGGATTGGAGATACGCAGTATTTT. This sequence encodes CASSLITSGIGDTQYF.

This clonotype was found a few times. The chain joins TRBV10-3 to TRBJ2-5; D not certain. The CDR3 has 13 residues. Trimming took off 5 bases at V and 3 bases at J, with 10 bases between the two ends. The V gene's germline CDR1 is ENHRY and CDR2 SYGVKD. For the CDR3, the DNA is TGTGCCATCAGTTCCGAGAGGAAAGAGACCCAGTACTTC. Translating gives CAISSERKETQYF.

The chain joins TRBV10-3 to TRBJ1-2; D is possibly TRBD1 (5 bases). The germline gives CDR1 ENHRY, CDR2 SYGVKD. Deletions cut 0 bases from V and 5 bases from J, with 10 bases between. This CDR3 is built from 14 residues. CDR3 sequence reads: CAISESGTEYGYTF. CDR3 nucleotide sequence: TGTGCCATCAGTGAGTCCGGGACGGAATATGGCTACACCTTC.

This chain links TRBV9 with TRBJ2-1, with TRBD2 matching 7 bases. This CDR3 is built from 15 residues. V dropped 2 bases and J dropped 4; count of bases not matched to a gene: 6. Germline loops: CDR1 SGDLS, CDR2 YYNGEE. CDR3 amino acids: CASSVGGSFYNEQFF. DNA for the CDR3: TGTGCCAGCAGCGTTGGCGGGAGTTTTTACAATGAGCAGTTCTTC.

This chain links TRBV4-2 with TRBJ1-5, with a tentative D call TRBD1 (5 bases). V was trimmed by 0 bases and J by 2 bases, leaving 14 bases between them. CDR1 and CDR2 from the germline V gene are LGHNA and YNFKEQ. This CDR3 region has 17 residues. CDR3 protein: CASSQESWGGGNQPQHF. In DNA form, the CDR3 reads TGTGCCAGCAGCCAAGAAAGTTGGGGCGGGGGCAATCAGCCCCAGCATTTT.

This clonotype occurred a few times. The chain uses TRBV9 and TRBJ2-1, with D possibly TRBD2 on 5 matching bases. The length of the CDR3 is 15 residues. Trimming removed 4 bases at V and 2 bases at J, with 13 bases between. CDR1 is SGDLS, CDR2 YYNGEE, per germline. DNA for the CDR3: TGTGCCAGCAGCCGATCAATGGAGGCCTACAATGAGCAGTTCTTC. Protein product: CASSRSMEAYNEQFF.

This rearrangement joins TRBV27 to TRBJ2-5, with TRBD2 matching 10 bases. The germline V gene has CDR1 MNHEY and CDR2 SMNVEV (reference sequence). The CDR3 is 16 amino acids. The V and J ends lost 6 bases and 2 bases, in that order; junction bases with no gene match: 9. The CDR3 DNA reads TGTGCCAGCAGCACGCGACTAGCGGGCCTTCAAGAGACCCAGTACTTC. This gives the protein CASSTRLAGLQETQYF.

J is TRBJ1-2 and V is TRBV6-4; 8 nucleotides match TRBD1. Germline trimming cut 6 bases from V and 5 bases from J; bases unmatched to any gene: 5. Germline loops: CDR1 MRHNA, CDR2 SNTAGT. This CDR3 is 13 amino acids long. The CDR3 sequence: CASSRGPGYGYTF. The CDR3, as DNA: TGTGCCAGCAGCAGGGGGCCGGGGTATGGCTACACCTTC.